The present T cell receptor (beta chain) was sequenced within a study of CD8 T cells in ankylosing spondylitis. General study results and limits: Disease-linked clones reportedly concentrated significantly in matched ankylosing spondylitis synovial fluid. One TCR beta motif, made up of 7 or 8 highly homologous variants, appeared characteristic of ankylosing spondylitis blood.

Quantitative molecular-barcoded 5'-RACE generated the TCR beta libraries. TCRdb called the 5' RACE reads again in MiXCR, with one record for every CDR3 protein. This table holds about 440,000 distinct CDR3 sequences, over 15% found once. This clonotype was observed a handful of times. The antigen remains undetermined. CDR1 SGHVS and CDR2 FQNEAQ come from the germline V gene. This CDR3 is 14 amino acids long. Trimming stripped 2 bases from V and 2 bases from J, with 9 bases between. Sequencing was carried out using blood, either unsorted or a sorted T cell fraction (not recorded which). This TCR was sampled from a male donor with ankylosing spondylitis. The V call is TRBV7-8, the J call TRBJ1-1; D uncertain. The CDR3 loop reads CASSLTSLNTEAFF. The CDR3 coding sequence is TGTGCCAGCAGCTTAACGTCGCTTAACACTGAAGCTTTCTTT.